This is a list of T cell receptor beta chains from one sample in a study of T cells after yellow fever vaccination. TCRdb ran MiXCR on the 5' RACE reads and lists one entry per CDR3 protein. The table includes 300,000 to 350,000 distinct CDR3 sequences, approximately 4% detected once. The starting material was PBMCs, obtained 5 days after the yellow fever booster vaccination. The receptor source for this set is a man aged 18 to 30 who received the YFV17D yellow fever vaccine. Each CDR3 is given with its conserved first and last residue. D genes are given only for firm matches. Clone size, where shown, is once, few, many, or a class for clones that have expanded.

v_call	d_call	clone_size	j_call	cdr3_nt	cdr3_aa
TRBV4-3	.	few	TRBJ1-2	TGCGCCAGCAGCCATGAATATGGCTACACCTTC	CASSHEYGYTF
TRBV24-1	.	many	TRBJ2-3	TGTGCCACCAGTGATTTGGGACTTTCAGATACGCAGTATTTT	CATSDLGLSDTQYF
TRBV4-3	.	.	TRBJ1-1	TGCGCCAGCAGCCGCCGGGGGGTTGCCACTGAAGCTTTCTTT	CASSRRGVATEAFF
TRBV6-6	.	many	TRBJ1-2	TGTGCCAGCAGTTACGACATCCGGGTTTCGCTCTATGGCTACACCTTC	CASSYDIRVSLYGYTF
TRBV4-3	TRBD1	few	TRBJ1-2	TGCGCCAGCAGCCCTCAGGGGGGAGCTAACTATGGCTACACCTTC	CASSPQGGANYGYTF
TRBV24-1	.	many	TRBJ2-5	TGTGCCACCAGTGATGGTCCTACGGAGACCCAGTACTTC	CATSDGPTETQYF
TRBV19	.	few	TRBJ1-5	TGTGCCACCCAATCGGGCTATCAGCCCCAGCATTTT	CATQSGYQPQHF
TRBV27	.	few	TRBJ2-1	TGTGCCAGTAAACGGTCTCTGGGTCCTCCGTTCTTC	CASKRSLGPPFF
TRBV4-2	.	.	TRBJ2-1	TGTGCCAGCAGCCAAGAGAGGCAGGGAAAGATTGATGAGCTGTTCTTC	CASSQERQGKIDELFF
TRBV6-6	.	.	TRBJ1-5	TGTGCCAGCAGTTACTCGATGGGCGTTAATCAGCCCCAGCATTTT	CASSYSMGVNQPQHF
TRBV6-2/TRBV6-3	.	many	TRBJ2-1	TGTGCCAGCAGTTACTACGGGAGCTACAATGAGCAGTTCTTC	CASSYYGSYNEQFF
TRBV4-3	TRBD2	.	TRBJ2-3	TGCGCCAGCAGCCAAGAGGTGACTAGCGGGGTGTTCAGCTATAGCACAGATACGCAGTATTTT	CASSQEVTSGVFSYSTDTQYF
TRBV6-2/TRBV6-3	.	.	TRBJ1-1	TGTGCCAGCAGTGACCAGGGGAACACTGAAGCTTTCTTT	CASSDQGNTEAFF
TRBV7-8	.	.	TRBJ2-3	TGTGCCAGCAGCTTAGACGGGGTGGGCACAGATACGCAGTATTTT	CASSLDGVGTDTQYF
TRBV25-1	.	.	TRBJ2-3	TGTGCCAGCAGTGAATATCGGGACACCTCAGATACGCAGTATTTT	CASSEYRDTSDTQYF
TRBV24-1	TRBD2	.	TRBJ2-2	TGTGCCACCAGTGACTCCTTCGGGGGGGTCACCGGGGAGCTGTTTTTT	CATSDSFGGVTGELFF
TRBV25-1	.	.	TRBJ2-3	TGTGCCAGCAGTGACCTACGGACCGGGAACACAGATACGCAGTATTTT	CASSDLRTGNTDTQYF
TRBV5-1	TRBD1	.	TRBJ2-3	TGCGCCAGCAGCTTTTTACGGACAGGCGGCACAGATACGCAGTATTTT	CASSFLRTGGTDTQYF
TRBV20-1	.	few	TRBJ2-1	TGCAGTGCTAGAGGACTATTTTCCCTTGAGCAGTTCTTC	CSARGLFSLEQFF
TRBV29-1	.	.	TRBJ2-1	TGCAGCACCAATTGGGCGGGCCCCTATGAGCAGTTCTTC	CSTNWAGPYEQFF